The 14 T cell receptor beta chains in this list originate from one sample, sequenced in a study of blood T cells in healthy people across ages. Combining a sample-barcoded 5' primer with a J-beta primer mix, a second PCR ran for 7 to 11 cycles. From the 5' RACE reads, TCRdb called clonotypes with MiXCR, one entry per CDR3 protein. The sample lists about 1 million distinct CDR3 sequences; 35% to 50% were seen once. Sequencing was done on a sample of blood. The receptors were gathered from an older woman in good health.

This chain uses TRBV5-1 with TRBJ2-1; possible D gene TRBD2, 7 bases. The CDR3 is made up of 18 amino acids. CDR1 and CDR2 (germline): SGHRS, YFSETQ. V was pared by 7 bases and J by 0 bases, with 23 bases between. The CDR3 loop reads CASLKLPGGPSSYNEQFF. The CDR3 nucleotides are TGCGCCAGCTTGAAACTCCCGGGGGGCCCCAGCTCCTACAATGAGCAGTTCTTC.

This clonotype turned up a few times. The gene calls are TRBV20-1 and TRBJ2-1, with 9 bases lining up with TRBD2. The CDR3 is 15 amino acids. Trimming at V came to 1 base and at J to 7 bases, leaving 8 bases not matched to a gene. Germline V gene sequence: CDR1 DFQATT, CDR2 SNEGSKA (reference sequence). CDR3 residues: CSARGAGGDLNEQFF. CDR3 sequence (DNA): TGCAGTGCTAGAGGAGCGGGAGGAGATTTGAATGAGCAGTTCTTC.

The rearrangement links TRBV11-2 to TRBJ2-5; no definite D call. The J call is in doubt because the DNA end fits TRBJ2-7 better. From germline, CDR1 is SGHAT and CDR2 FQNNGV. The CDR3 extends over 14 amino acids. In DNA form, the CDR3 reads TGTGCCAGCAGCTTACGGTTTCAGGACCACGAGCAGTACTTC. This encodes CASSLRFQDHEQYF.

This clonotype has a handful of counts. V and J are TRBV7-8 and TRBJ2-7; TRBD2 matches 9 bases. Germline values: CDR1 SGHVS, CDR2 FQNEAQ. With 7 bases clipped from V and 2 bases from J, the junction kept 12 bases outside the gene matches. This CDR3 spans 16 amino acids. The CDR3 DNA reads as TGTGCCAGCACCAGGACCTCCGGCGGGAGGGCCTACGAGCAGTACTTC. This gives the protein CASTRTSGGRAYEQYF. The variable domain in full, with the rest retrieved from reference TRBV7-8 and TRBJ2-7, is GAGVSQSPRYKVAKRGQDVALRCDPISGHVSLFWYQQALGQGPEFLTYFQNEAQLDKSGLPSDRFFAERPEGSVSTLKIQRTQQEDSAVYLCASTRTSGGRAYEQYFGPGTRLTVT.

As concerns this clonotype: A much bigger clone sits one base away, suggesting this may be a read error. This chain links TRBV27 with TRBJ1-1; 7 bases match TRBD1. The CDR3 has 14 amino acids. The germline gives CDR1 MNHEY, CDR2 SMNVEV (reference sequence). The CDR3 region is CAGSHRGPNTEAFF. In DNA, the CDR3 is TGTGCCGGCAGTCACAGGGGACCGAACACTGAAGCTTTCTTT.

This clonotype was recorded a few times. Sequence at one end of the junction differs from germline and may be a read error. The V gene is TRBV4-1, the J gene TRBJ2-6; D is undetermined. The germline gives CDR1 MGHRA, CDR2 YSYEKL. This CDR3 has 17 residues. The CDR3: CASSQVEGHSRANVLTF. CDR3 in DNA: TGCGCCAGCAGCCAAGTTGAAGGCCACTCTCGGGCCAACGTCCTGACTTTC.

The rearrangement joins TRBV29-1 to TRBJ1-1; D is unclear. CDR1 and CDR2 from the germline V gene are SQVTM and ANQGSEA. V dropped 1 base and J dropped 4 bases, with 13 bases sitting between them. The length of the CDR3 is 14 residues. CDR3 sequence (DNA): TGCAGCGTTGAAGTCCAGGCCGTGGGCACTGAAGCTTTCTTT. This gives the protein CSVEVQAVGTEAFF.

CDR3 in amino acids: CASRTGMGYEQYF. In DNA, the CDR3 is TGTGCCAGCAGAACAGGGATGGGCTACGAGCAGTACTTC. V gene TRBV6-1 combines with J gene TRBJ2-7, with D possibly matching TRBD1 (6 bases). CDR1 and CDR2 (germline): MNHNS, SASEGT. There are 13 residues in the CDR3. V dropped 6 bases and J dropped 3 bases, with 12 bases sitting between them.

The genes are TRBV11-3 and TRBJ2-3; D is perhaps TRBD2 (5 bases). Germline assignment: CDR1 SGHNT and CDR2 YENEEA. This CDR3 is 13 amino acids long. V was shortened by 5 bases and J by 5 bases, with 11 bases between the two germline ends. The CDR3 loop is CASSKRDGDTQYF. In DNA, the CDR3 is TGTGCCAGCAGCAAACGGGATGGAGATACGCAGTATTTT.

Comments on this clonotype: At one boundary the junction diverges from the germline segment, which might be a read error. The chain couples TRBV20-1 to TRBJ2-2; the match to TRBD2 covers 10 bases. The CDR3 extends over 13 amino acids. From germline, CDR1 is DFQATT and CDR2 SNEGSKA (reference sequence). In DNA, the CDR3 is TGCAGTGCCCGGGGACTAGCGACCGAGGAGCTGTTTTTT. Protein: CSARGLATEELFF.

This clonotype was seen once. The CDR3 DNA is TGTGCCACCTTTCACCCCTCTGCCTACGAGCAGTACTTC. Its protein is CATFHPSAYEQYF. The chain links TRBV28 to TRBJ2-7; D gene uncertain. The germline V gene encodes CDR1 MDHEN and CDR2 SYDVKM. This CDR3 is built from 13 residues. V lost 10 bases and J lost 2, with 15 bases in between. The full variable domain, in which reference TRBV28 and TRBJ2-7 provide the parts outside the CDR3, is DVKVTQSSRYLVKRTGEKVFLECVQDMDHENMFWYRQDPGLGLRLIYFSYDVKMKEKGDIPEGYSVSREKKERFSLILESASTNQTSMYLCATFHPSAYEQYFGPGTRLTVT.

The chain uses TRBV6-5 and TRBJ1-1, with D possibly matching TRBD1 (5 bases). Between the trimmed V and J ends, which lost 2 bases and 7 bases, there was a span of 17 bases. The CDR3 runs to 15 residues. The germline V gene encodes CDR1 MNHEY and CDR2 SVGAGI. In nucleotides, the CDR3 is TGTGCCAGCAGTTACGGAGTACAGGACTTCCGTGAAGCTTTCTTT. It translates to CASSYGVQDFREAFF.

V usage is TRBV30 and J usage is TRBJ2-5; D unclear. Deletions cut 4 bases from V and 2 bases from J, with 8 bases between. This CDR3 has 12 amino acids. Per the germline V gene, CDR1 is GTSNPN and CDR2 is SVGIG (reference sequence). CDR3: CAWNRAQETQYF. DNA of the CDR3: TGTGCCTGGAACAGAGCTCAAGAGACCCAGTACTTC. The whole variable domain, remainder taken from reference TRBV30 and TRBJ2-5, is SQTIHQWPATLVQPVGSPLSLECTVEGTSNPNLYWYRQAAGRGLQLLFYSVGIGQISSEVPQNLSASRPQDRQFILSSKKLLLSDSGFYLCAWNRAQETQYFGPGTRLLVL.

This clonotype was seen only a few times. The CDR3 DNA sequence: TGTGCCAGCAGTCGAGCGGGAGGGCCACACAATGAGCAGTTCTTC. Amino acid sequence: CASSRAGGPHNEQFF. The chain recombines TRBV6-2 or TRBV6-3 with TRBJ2-1, with 10 bases that match TRBD2. The CDR3 is made up of 15 amino acids. CDR1 and CDR2 (germline): MNHEY, SVGEGT. With V trimmed by 5 bases and J by 5 bases, 6 bases remained unmatched.